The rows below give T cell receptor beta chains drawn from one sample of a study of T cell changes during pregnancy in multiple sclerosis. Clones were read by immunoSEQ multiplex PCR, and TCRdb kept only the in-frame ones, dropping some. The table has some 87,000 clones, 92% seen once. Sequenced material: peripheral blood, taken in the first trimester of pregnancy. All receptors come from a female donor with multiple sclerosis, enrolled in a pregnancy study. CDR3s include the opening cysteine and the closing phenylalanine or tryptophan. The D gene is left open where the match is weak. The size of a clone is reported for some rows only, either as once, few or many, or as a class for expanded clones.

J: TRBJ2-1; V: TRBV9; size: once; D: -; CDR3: CASSVPGYNEQFF; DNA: TGTGCCAGCAGCGTACCGGGGTACAATGAGCAGTTCTTC
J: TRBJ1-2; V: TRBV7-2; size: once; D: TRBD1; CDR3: CASSVRTGGLGVYGYTF; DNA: TGTGCCAGCAGCGTACGGACAGGGGGCCTCGGAGTCTATGGCTACACCTTC
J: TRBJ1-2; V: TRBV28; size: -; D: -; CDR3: CASSFGSGNGYTF; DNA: TGTGCCAGCAGTTTTGGATCAGGGAACGGCTACACCTTC
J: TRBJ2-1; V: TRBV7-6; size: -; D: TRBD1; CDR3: CASSLSSTGIFLGEQFF; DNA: TGTGCCAGCAGCTTGTCTTCGACAGGGATTTTTCTCGGTGAGCAGTTCTTC
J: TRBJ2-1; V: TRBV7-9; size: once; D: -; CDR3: CASSIQGFSEQFF; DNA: TGTGCCAGCAGCATACAGGGATTCAGTGAGCAGTTCTTC
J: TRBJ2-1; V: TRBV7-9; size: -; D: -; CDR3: CASQANEQFF; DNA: TGTGCCAGTCAGGCGAATGAGCAGTTCTTC
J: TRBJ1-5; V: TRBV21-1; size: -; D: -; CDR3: CASSPQDRGQPQHF; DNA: TGTGCCAGCAGCCCCCAGGACAGGGGTCAGCCCCAGCATTTT
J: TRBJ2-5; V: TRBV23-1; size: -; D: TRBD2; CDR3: CASSHTGLPRQETQYF; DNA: TGCGCCAGCAGTCATACGGGACTACCACGCCAAGAGACCCAGTACTTC
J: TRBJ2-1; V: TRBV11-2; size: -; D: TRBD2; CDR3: CASGTSGLGSNEQFF; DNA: TGTGCCAGCGGGACTAGCGGGTTAGGCTCCAATGAGCAGTTCTTC
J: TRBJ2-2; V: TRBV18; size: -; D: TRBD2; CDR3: CASSRASAGVGELFF; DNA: TGTGCCAGCTCACGGGCGTCGGCGGGAGTAGGGGAGCTGTTTTTT
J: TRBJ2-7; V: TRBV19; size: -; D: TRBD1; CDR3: CASSKSGQGFLEQYF; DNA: TGTGCCAGTAGCAAATCGGGACAGGGATTCTTGGAGCAGTACTTC
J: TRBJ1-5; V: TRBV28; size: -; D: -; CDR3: CASSGRTGRQPQHF; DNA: TGTGCCAGCAGCGGACGTACAGGGCGTCAGCCCCAGCATTTT
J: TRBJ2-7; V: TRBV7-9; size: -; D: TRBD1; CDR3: CASSPSDRVYPGEQYF; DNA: TGTGCCAGCAGCCCTTCGGACAGGGTCTATCCTGGCGAGCAGTACTTC
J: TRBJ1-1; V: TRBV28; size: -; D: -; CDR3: CASTMVRNTEAFF; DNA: TGTGCCAGCACCATGGTTAGGAACACTGAAGCTTTCTTT
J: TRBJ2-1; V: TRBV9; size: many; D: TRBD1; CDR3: CASSARDSSYNEQFF; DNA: TGTGCCAGCAGCGCCCGGGACAGCTCCTACAATGAGCAGTTCTTC
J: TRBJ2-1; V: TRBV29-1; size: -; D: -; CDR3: CSVDLAASRGYNEQFF; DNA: TGCAGCGTTGATTTAGCGGCCAGCCGAGGGTACAATGAGCAGTTCTTC
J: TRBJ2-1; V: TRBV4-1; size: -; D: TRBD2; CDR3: CASSQDWGGLAGNNEQFF; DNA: TGCGCCAGCAGCCAAGATTGGGGAGGACTAGCGGGGAACAATGAGCAGTTCTTC
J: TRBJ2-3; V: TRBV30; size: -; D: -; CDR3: CAWSVFTYTDTQYF; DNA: TGTGCCTGGAGTGTATTTACTTACACAGATACGCAGTATTTT
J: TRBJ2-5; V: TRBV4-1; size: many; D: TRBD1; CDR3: CASSQSGGQETQYF; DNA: TGCGCCAGCAGCCAATCAGGGGGACAAGAGACCCAGTACTTC
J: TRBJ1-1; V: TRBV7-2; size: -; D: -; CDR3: CASSLSGASTEAFF; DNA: TGTGCCAGCAGCTTATCTGGGGCGAGCACTGAAGCTTTCTTT
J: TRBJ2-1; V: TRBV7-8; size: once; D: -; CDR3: CASSFRTQMYNEQFF; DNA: TGTGCCAGCAGCTTCCGGACTCAGATGTACAATGAGCAGTTCTTC
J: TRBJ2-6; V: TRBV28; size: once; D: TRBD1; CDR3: CASSDPGTAQRIFRPLTF; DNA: TGTGCCAGCAGCGACCCCGGGACAGCCCAAAGAATCTTCCGCCCCCTGACTTTC
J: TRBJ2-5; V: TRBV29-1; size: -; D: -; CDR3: CSVDSGQETQYF; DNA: TGCAGCGTTGATTCAGGGCAAGAGACCCAGTACTTC
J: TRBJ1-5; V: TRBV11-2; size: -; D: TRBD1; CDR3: CASSLGTGSHQPQHF; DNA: TGTGCCAGCAGCTTAGGGACAGGGTCGCATCAGCCCCAGCATTTT
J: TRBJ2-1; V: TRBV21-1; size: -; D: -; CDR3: CASSKQGENEQFF; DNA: TGTGCCAGCAGCAAACAAGGGGAAAATGAGCAGTTCTTC
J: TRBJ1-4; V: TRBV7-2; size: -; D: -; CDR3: CASSAGGVEKLFF; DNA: TGTGCCAGCAGCGCGGGGGGAGTAGAAAAACTGTTTTTT
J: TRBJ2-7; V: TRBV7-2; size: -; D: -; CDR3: CASSPGYEQYF; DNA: TGTGCCAGCAGCCCCGGCTACGAGCAGTACTTC
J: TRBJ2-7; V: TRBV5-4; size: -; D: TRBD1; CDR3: CASSPPPTGNYEQYF; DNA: TGTGCCAGCAGCCCACCCCCGACAGGGAATTACGAGCAGTACTTC
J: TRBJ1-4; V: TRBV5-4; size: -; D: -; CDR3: CATGGLATNEKLFF; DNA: TGTGCCACCGGAGGACTAGCAACTAATGAAAAACTGTTTTTT
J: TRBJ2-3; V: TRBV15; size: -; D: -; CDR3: CATSSGLGDTQYF; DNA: TGTGCCACCAGCAGCGGACTCGGAGATACGCAGTATTTT
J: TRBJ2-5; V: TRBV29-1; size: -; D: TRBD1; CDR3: CSVVPGGETQYF; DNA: TGCAGCGTTGTACCAGGGGGAGAGACCCAGTACTTC
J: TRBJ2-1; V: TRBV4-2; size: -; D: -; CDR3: CASSQVRGANEQFF; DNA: TGTGCCAGCAGCCAAGTTCGGGGGGCCAATGAGCAGTTCTTC
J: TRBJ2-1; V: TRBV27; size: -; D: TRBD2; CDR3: CASGLAANNEQFF; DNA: TGTGCCAGCGGACTAGCGGCAAACAATGAGCAGTTCTTC
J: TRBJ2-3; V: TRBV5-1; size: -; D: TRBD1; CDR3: CASKVGEGASTDTQYF; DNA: TGCGCCAGCAAGGTGGGAGAGGGGGCAAGCACAGATACGCAGTATTTT
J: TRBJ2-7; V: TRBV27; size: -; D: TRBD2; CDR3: CASKGSSGFSYEQYF; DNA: TGTGCCAGCAAGGGGTCTAGCGGGTTTTCCTACGAGCAGTACTTC
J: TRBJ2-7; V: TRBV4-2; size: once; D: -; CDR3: CASSLRGDSYEQYF; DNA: TGTGCCAGCAGCCTACGGGGTGACTCCTACGAGCAGTACTTC
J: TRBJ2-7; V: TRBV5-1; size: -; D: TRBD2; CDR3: CASSSEGSGLAGLFSYEQYF; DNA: TGCGCCAGCAGCTCCGAGGGGTCGGGACTAGCGGGACTTTTTTCCTACGAGCAGTACTTC
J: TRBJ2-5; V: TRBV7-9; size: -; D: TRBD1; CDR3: CASSLGGGWETQYF; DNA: TGTGCCAGCAGCTTAGGAGGGGGCTGGGAGACCCAGTACTTC
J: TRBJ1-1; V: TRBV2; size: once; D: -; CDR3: CATRDTEAFF; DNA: TGTGCGACTAGGGACACTGAAGCTTTCTTT
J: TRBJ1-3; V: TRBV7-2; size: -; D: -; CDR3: CASSPYLWNTIYF; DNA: TGTGCCAGCAGCCCCTATTTATGGAACACCATATATTTT
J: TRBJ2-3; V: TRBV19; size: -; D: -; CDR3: CASSIPGSTDTQYF; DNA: TGTGCCAGTAGTATTCCGGGAAGCACAGATACGCAGTATTTT
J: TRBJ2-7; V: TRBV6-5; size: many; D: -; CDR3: CASNPRMSSYEQYF; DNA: TGTGCCAGCAACCCCAGGATGAGCTCCTACGAGCAGTACTTC
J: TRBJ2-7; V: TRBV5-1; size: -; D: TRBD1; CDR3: CASSFRQGPYEQYF; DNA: TGCGCCAGCAGCTTCCGACAGGGACCCTACGAGCAGTACTTC
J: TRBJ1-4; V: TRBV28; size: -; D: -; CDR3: CASSFARGGRYEKLFF; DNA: TGTGCCAGCAGTTTCGCTCGGGGGGGGAGGTATGAAAAACTGTTTTTT
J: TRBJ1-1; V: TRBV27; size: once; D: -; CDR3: CASSLSQGTEAFF; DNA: TGTGCCAGCAGTTTATCGCAGGGGACTGAAGCTTTCTTT